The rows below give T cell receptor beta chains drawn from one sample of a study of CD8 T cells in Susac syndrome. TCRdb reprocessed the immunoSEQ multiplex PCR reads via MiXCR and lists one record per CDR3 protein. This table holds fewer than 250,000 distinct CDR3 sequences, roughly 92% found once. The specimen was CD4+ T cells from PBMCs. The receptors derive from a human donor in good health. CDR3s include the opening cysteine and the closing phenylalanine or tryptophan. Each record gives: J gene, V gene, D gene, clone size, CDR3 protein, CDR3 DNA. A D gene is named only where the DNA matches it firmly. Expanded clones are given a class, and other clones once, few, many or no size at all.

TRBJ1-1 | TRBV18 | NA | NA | CASSPGQLLTEAFF | TGTGCCAGCTCACCCGGACAGCTGCTCACTGAAGCTTTCTTT
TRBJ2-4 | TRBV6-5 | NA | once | CASSSMTWVQYF | TGTGCCAGCAGTTCAATGACCTGGGTTCAGTACTTC
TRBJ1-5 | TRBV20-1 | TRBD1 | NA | CSARSHLGTDPSNQPQHF | TGCAGTGCTAGAAGTCATCTTGGGACAGACCCTAGCAATCAGCCCCAGCATTTT
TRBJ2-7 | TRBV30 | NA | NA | CAWVKGYEQYF | TGTGCCTGGGTGAAGGGCTACGAGCAGTACTTC
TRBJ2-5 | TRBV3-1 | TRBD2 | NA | CASSLSGGYETQYF | TGTGCCAGCAGCCTTAGCGGGGGTTACGAGACCCAGTACTTC
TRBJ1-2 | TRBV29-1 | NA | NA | CSVDWAVYGYTF | TGCAGCGTTGACTGGGCCGTATATGGCTACACCTTC
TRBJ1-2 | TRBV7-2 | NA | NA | CASSFGQTGYTF | TGTGCCAGCAGCTTCGGACAGACTGGCTACACCTTC
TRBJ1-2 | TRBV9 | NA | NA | CASSVASRQDNGYTF | TGTGCCAGCAGCGTAGCTTCGAGGCAGGATAACGGCTACACCTTC
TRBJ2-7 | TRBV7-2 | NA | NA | CASSLAWDSYEQYF | TGTGCCAGCAGCTTAGCGTGGGACTCCTACGAGCAGTACTTC
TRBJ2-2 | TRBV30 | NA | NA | CARGRRDTGELFF | TGTGCCAGGGGTCGACGAGACACCGGGGAGCTGTTTTTT
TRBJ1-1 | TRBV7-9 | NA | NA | CASSPVGRYTEAFF | TGTGCCAGCAGCCCTGTGGGGCGGTACACTGAAGCTTTCTTT
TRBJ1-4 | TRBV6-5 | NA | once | CASSYLGNEKLFF | TGTGCCAGCAGTTACTTGGGAAATGAAAAACTGTTTTTT
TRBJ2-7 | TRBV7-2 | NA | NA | CASSLRPSEASYEQYF | TGTGCCAGCAGCTTACGCCCCTCAGAGGCCTCCTACGAGCAGTACTTC
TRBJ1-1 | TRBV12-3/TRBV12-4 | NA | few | CASSPGTVNTEAFF | TGTGCCAGCAGTCCTGGGACCGTGAACACTGAAGCTTTCTTT
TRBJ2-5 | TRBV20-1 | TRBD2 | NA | CSAPLRGGPEETQYF | TGCAGTGCCCCATTACGGGGGGGCCCAGAAGAGACCCAGTACTTC
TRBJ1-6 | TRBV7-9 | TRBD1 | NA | CASSRTGGSRSPLHF | TGTGCCAGCAGCAGGACAGGGGGCAGTCGTTCACCCCTCCACTTT
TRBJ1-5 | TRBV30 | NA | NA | CAWSVAGGRQPQHF | TGTGCCTGGAGTGTTGCCGGGGGTCGCCAGCCCCAGCATTTT
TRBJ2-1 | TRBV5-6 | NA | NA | CASSPAGVGQRFF | TGTGCCAGCAGCCCTGCTGGTGTCGGACAGAGATTCTTC
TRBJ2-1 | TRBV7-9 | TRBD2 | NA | CASSSPGGSYNEQFF | TGTGCCAGCAGCTCCCCGGGGGGATCCTACAATGAGCAGTTCTTC
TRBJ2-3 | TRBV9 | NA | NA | CASSGDPVSTDTQYF | TGTGCCAGCAGCGGGGACCCAGTCAGCACAGATACGCAGTATTTT
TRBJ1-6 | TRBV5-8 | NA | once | CASSLTSDARTPLHF | TGTGCCAGCAGCTTGACGTCAGATGCGAGGACACCCCTCCACTTT
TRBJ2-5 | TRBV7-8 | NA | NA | CASSLRRDNLLKGTQYF | TGTGCCAGCAGCTTAAGAAGGGACAACCTTCTAAAGGGGACCCAGTACTTC
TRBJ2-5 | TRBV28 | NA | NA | CASSSLRGMGETQYF | TGTGCCAGCAGTTCGCTGAGGGGGATGGGGGAGACCCAGTACTTC
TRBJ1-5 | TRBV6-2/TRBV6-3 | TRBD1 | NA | CASTQLQGKNNQPQHF | TGTGCCAGCACTCAACTACAGGGGAAGAACAATCAGCCCCAGCATTTT
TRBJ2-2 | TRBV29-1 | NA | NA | CSVDFNRVDGELFF | TGCAGCGTTGATTTCAACAGGGTTGACGGGGAGCTGTTTTTT
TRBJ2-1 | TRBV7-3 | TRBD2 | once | CASSPWTSSYNEQFF | TGTGCCAGCAGCCCGTGGACTAGCTCCTACAATGAGCAGTTCTTC
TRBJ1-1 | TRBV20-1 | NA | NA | CSASAAVNTEAFF | TGCAGTGCTAGTGCGGCCGTGAACACTGAAGCTTTCTTT
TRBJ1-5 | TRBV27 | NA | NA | CASSLSVTYQPQHF | TGTGCCAGCAGTTTATCGGTCACATATCAGCCCCAGCATTTT
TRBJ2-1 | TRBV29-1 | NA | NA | CSVQGGAYNEQFF | TGCAGCGTCCAAGGGGGGGCTTACAATGAGCAGTTCTTC
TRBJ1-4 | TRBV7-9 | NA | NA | CASSSGDRPQF | TGTGCCAGCAGCTCGGGGGATAGGCCCCAATTT
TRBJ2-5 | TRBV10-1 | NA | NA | CASSESARGETQYF | TGCGCCAGCAGTGAGTCCGCTAGAGGAGAGACCCAGTACTTC
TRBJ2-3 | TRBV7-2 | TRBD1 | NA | CASSLRVGQGEATQYF | TGTGCCAGCAGCCTAAGGGTCGGGCAGGGGGAAGCTACGCAGTATTTT
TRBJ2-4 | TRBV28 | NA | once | CASSPGGGPKNIQYF | TGTGCCAGCAGTCCCGGAGGGGGCCCCAAAAACATTCAGTACTTC
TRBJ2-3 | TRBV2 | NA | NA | CASSGPGQSTDTQYF | TGTGCCAGCAGTGGACCCGGACAGAGCACAGATACGCAGTATTTT
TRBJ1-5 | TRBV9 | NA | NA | CASSGGSNQPQHF | TGTGCCAGCAGCGGGGGGAGTAATCAGCCCCAGCATTTT
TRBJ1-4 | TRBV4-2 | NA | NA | CASSQGTATNEKLFF | TGTGCCAGCAGCCAAGGCACAGCAACTAATGAAAAACTGTTTTTT
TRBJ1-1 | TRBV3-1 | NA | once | CASSQGLLLDTEAFF | TGTGCCAGCAGTCAGGGCCTACTTTTGGACACTGAAGCTTTCTTT
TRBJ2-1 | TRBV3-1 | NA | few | CASSLGGGEQFF | TGTGCCAGCAGCTTGGGAGGCGGTGAGCAGTTCTTC
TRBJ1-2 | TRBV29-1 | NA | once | CSVPTPGHYGYTF | TGCAGCGTTCCTACCCCGGGGCACTATGGCTACACCTTC
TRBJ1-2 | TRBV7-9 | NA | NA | CASSLGTRTGYTF | TGTGCCAGCAGCTTGGGGACACGGACTGGCTACACCTTC